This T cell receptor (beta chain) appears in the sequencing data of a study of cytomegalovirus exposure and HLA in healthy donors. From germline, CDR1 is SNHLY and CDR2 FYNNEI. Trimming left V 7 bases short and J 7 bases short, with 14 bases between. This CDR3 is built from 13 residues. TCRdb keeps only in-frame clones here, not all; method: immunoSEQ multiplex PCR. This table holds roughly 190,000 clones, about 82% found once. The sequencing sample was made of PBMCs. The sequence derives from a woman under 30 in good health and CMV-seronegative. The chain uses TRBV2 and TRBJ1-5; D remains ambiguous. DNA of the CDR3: TGTGCCAGCATGTGGGAGATCGGCCAGCCCCAGCATTTT. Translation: CASMWEIGQPQHF. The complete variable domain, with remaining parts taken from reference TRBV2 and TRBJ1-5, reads EPEVTQTPSHQVTQMGQEVILRCVPISNHLYFYWYRQILGQKVEFLVSFYNNEISEKSEIFDDQFSVERPDGSNFTLKIRSTKLEDSAMYFCASMWEIGQPQHFGDGTRLSIL.